This T cell receptor beta chain was recovered during a study of PD-L1 blockade in urothelial cancer. Study overall: Analyzed time points were 3 weeks (second dose) and 6 weeks after therapy began. Each blood sample yielded a median of 141,255 T cells. Study results and limitations: Patients with below-median pretreatment blood clonality survived longer.

The junction had 11 bases not matched to a gene; V was cut back by 0 bases and J by 5 bases. Per the germline V gene, CDR1 is SGHNT and CDR2 is YYREEE (reference sequence). The CDR3 has 17 residues. The time point here: pretreatment peripheral blood. Urothelial carcinoma, locally advanced or metastatic, affected the patients. Profiled with immunoSEQ multiplex PCR; TCRdb holds only in-frame clones, not every one. In the table there are 50,000 to 70,000 clones, roughly four fifths of which are singletons. Comments on this clone: Its antigen is unidentified.

The TCR sequence derives from a man aged 65 to 85 with urothelial cancer. The source material was PBMCs, sampled around atezolizumab (anti-PD-L1) treatment. The chain combines TRBV5-4 with TRBJ2-3; 8 bases are shared with TRBD2. CDR3 nucleotides: TGTGCCAGCAGCTTGGAAAACCGTCTAGCGGGCATAGATACGCAGTATTTT. This gives the protein CASSLENRLAGIDTQYF.